The TCR beta chain under discussion was sequenced for a study of cytomegalovirus exposure and HLA in healthy donors. TCRdb's table, derived via immunoSEQ multiplex PCR, lists solely in-frame clones and lacks some. The table includes around 150,000 clones, about 89% detected once. This CDR3 has 18 residues. The V and J ends lost 6 bases and 1 base, in that order; junction bases with no gene match: 9. Germline lookup yields CDR1 MDHEN and CDR2 SYDVKM. A roughly 130-subject validation cohort, separate from the approximately 690-subject first cohort, supplied the donors. The V gene is TRBV28, the J gene TRBJ2-6; 10 nucleotides align to TRBD1. The sample comprised PBMCs. This clonotype was sampled from a woman in her late teens or twenties in good health and CMV-seropositive. CDR3 DNA: TGTGCCAGCAGGACACTTGACAGGGGGCGATCTGGGGCCAACGTCCTGACTTTC. This sequence encodes CASRTLDRGRSGANVLTF.